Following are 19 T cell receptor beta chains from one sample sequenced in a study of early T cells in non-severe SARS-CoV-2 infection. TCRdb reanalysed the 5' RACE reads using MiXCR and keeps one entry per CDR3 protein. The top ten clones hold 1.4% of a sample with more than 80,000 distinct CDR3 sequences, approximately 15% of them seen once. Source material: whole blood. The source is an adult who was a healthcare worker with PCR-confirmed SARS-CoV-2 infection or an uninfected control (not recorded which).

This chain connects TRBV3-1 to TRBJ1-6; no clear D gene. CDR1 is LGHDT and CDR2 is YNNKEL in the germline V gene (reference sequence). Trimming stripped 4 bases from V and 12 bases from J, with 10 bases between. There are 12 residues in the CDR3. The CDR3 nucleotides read TGTGCCAGCAGCCCCAGAGTCGGACCCCTCCACTTT. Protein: CASSPRVGPLHF.

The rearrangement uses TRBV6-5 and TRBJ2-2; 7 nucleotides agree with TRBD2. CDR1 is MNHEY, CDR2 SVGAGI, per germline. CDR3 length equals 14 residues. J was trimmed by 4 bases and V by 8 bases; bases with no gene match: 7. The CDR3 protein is CASSTSWGTGELFF. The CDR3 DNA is TGTGCCAGCTCGACTAGCTGGGGCACCGGGGAGCTGTTTTTT.

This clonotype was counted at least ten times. The CDR3 region is CASSLLAGANTGELFF. Here the CDR3 DNA reads TGTGCCAGCAGCCTACTAGCGGGGGCGAACACCGGGGAGCTGTTTTTT. The chain combines TRBV7-6 with TRBJ2-2; the match to TRBD2 covers 11 bases. The CDR3 is 16 residues long. The trim removed 5 bases at V and 0 bases at J, leaving 2 bases unmatched. Germline V CDR1 and CDR2: SGHVS, FNYEAQ.

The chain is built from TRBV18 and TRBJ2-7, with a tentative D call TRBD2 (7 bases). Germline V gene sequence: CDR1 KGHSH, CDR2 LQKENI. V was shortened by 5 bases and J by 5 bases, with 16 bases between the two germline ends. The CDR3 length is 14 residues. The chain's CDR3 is CASSSQTGRDEQYF. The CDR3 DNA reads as TGTGCCAGCTCATCCCAAACAGGGAGGGACGAGCAGTACTTC.

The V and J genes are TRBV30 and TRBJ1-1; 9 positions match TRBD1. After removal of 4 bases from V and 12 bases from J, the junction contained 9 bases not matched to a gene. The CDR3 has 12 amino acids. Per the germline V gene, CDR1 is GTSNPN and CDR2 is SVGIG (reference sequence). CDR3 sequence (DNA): TGTGCCTGGAACGGACAGGGGACCCTTTCTTTCTTT. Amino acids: CAWNGQGTLSFF.

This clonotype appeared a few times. CDR3 nucleotides: TGCAGTGCTAGGGCCGACTGGGGCCTTACGCAGTATTTT. The encoded protein is CSARADWGLTQYF. The V call is TRBV20-1, the J call TRBJ2-3; tentatively, D is TRBD1 (5 bases). The CDR3 is 13 residues long. Germline V gene data show CDR1 as DFQATT and CDR2 as SNEGSKA (reference sequence). The V gene lost 3 bases and the J gene lost 8 bases, with 15 bases spanning the gap.

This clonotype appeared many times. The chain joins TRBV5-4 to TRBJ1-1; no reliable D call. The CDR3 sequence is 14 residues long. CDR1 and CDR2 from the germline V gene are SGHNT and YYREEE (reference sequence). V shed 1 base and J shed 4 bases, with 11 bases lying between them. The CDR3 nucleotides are TGTGCCAGCAGCTTGCCCCAATGGGGCACTGAAGCTTTCTTT. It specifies CASSLPQWGTEAFF. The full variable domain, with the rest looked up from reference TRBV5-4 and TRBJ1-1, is ETGVTQSPTHLIKTRGQQVTLRCSSQSGHNTVSWYQQALGQGPQFIFQYYREEENGRGNFPPRFSGLQFPNYSSELNVNALELDDSALYLCASSLPQWGTEAFFGQGTRLTVV.

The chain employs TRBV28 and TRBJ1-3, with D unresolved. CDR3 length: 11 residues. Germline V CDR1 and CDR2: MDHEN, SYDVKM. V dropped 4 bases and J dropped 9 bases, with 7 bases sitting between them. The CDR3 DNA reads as TGTGCCAGCAGTTGGCGGTCCACCATATATTTT. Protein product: CASSWRSTIYF.

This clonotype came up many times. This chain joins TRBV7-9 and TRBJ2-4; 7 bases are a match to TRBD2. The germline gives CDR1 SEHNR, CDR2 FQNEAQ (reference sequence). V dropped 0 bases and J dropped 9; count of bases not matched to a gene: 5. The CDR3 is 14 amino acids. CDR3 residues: CASSLASGVGIQYF. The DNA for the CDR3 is TGTGCCAGCAGCTTAGCCAGCGGGGTCGGCATTCAGTACTTC.

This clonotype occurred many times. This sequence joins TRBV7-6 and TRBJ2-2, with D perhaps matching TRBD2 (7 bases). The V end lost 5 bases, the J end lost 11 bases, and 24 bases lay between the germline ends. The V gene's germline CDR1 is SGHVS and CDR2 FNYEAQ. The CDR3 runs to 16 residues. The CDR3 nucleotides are TGTGCCAGCAGCCCATCGGGGGGCCCCCCGGGTCGCGAGCTGTTTTTT. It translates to CASSPSGGPPGRELFF. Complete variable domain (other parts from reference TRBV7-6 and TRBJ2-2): GAGVSQSPRYKVTKRGQDVALRCDPISGHVSLYWYRQALGQGPEFLTYFNYEAQQDKSGLPNDRFSAERPEGSISTLTIQRTEQRDSAMYRCASSPSGGPPGRELFFGEGSRLTVL.

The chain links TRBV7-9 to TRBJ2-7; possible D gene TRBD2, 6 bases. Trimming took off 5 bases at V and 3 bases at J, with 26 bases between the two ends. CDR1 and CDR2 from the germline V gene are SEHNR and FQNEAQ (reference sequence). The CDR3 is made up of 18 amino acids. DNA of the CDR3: TGTGCCAGCAGCGTAGGGACTGGGGCCGTGGGATACTTCTACGAGCAGTACTTC. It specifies CASSVGTGAVGYFYEQYF.

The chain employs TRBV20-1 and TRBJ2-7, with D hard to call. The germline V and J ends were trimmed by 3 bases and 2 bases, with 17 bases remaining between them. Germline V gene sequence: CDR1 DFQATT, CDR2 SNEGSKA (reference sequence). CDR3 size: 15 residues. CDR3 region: CSARGNGWSTYEQYF. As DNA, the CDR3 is TGCAGTGCTAGGGGGAACGGGTGGTCAACCTACGAGCAGTACTTC.

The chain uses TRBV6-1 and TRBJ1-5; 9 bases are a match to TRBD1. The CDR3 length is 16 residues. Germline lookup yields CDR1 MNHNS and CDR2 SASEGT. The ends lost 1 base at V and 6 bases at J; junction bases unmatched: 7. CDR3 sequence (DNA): TGTGCCAGCAGTGAAGGCGGGACAGGGACGTCTCAGCCCCAGCATTTT. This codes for CASSEGGTGTSQPQHF.

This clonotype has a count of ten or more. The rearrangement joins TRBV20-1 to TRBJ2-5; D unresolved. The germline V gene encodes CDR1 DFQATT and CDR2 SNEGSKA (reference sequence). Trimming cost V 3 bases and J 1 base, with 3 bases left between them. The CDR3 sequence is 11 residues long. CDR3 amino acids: CSARPQETQYF. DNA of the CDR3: TGCAGTGCTAGGCCCCAAGAGACCCAGTACTTC.

The CDR3 DNA is TGTGCCAGCAGTGAAAAGGATGGCACTGGAAACACCATATATTTT. Translation gives CASSEKDGTGNTIYF. This chain links TRBV6-1 with TRBJ1-3; D remains unclear. Trimming removed 2 bases from V and 2 bases from J, with 10 bases in between. CDR3 length: 15 residues. CDR1 and CDR2 from the germline V gene are MNHNS and SASEGT.

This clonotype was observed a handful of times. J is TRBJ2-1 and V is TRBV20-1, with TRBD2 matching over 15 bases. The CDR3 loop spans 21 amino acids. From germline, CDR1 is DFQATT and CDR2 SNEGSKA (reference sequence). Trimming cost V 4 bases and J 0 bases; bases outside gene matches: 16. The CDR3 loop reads CSAIPTPGLAGGPSSYNEQFF. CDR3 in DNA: TGCAGTGCTATACCCACGCCGGGACTAGCGGGGGGTCCAAGCTCCTACAATGAGCAGTTCTTC.

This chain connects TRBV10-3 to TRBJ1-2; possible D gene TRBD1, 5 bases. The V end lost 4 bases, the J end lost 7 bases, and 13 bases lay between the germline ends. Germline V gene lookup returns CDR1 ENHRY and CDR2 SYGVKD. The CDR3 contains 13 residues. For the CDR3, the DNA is TGTGCCATCAGTGGGGGGACTCATCTTGGCTACACCTTC. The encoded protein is CAISGGTHLGYTF.

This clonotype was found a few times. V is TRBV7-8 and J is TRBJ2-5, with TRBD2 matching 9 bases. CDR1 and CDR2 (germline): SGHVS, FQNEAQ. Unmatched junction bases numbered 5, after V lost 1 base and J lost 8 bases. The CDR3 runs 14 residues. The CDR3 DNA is TGTGCCAGCAGCTTAGGCGGGGGGGCCCGTACCCAGTACTTC. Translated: CASSLGGGARTQYF.

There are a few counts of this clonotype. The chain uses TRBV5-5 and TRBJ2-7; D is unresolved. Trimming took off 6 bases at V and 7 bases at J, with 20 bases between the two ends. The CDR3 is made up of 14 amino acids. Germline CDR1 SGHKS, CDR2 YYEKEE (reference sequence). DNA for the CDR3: TGTGCCAGCACCTTCCGATTGACCCCTCGGGAGCAGTACTTC. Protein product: CASTFRLTPREQYF.